These 32 T cell receptor beta chains were all obtained from the same sample, sequenced in a study of beta chain features in type 1 diabetes. The whole isolated RNA underwent reverse transcription, so sequencing captured expressed TCRB transcripts. TCRdb keeps only in-frame clones here, not all; method: immunoSEQ multiplex PCR. The table records around 160,000 clones, around 8% of them present only once. These receptors have no identified antigens. Broader study findings: Among patients with Type 1 diabetes, TCRB CDR3s were moderately but significantly shorter in every one of the four CD4+ subsets.

Sequencing was carried out using central memory CD4+ T cells from blood. These receptors all come from a woman aged 18-30 years with type 1 diabetes.

This CDR3 reads CASSGVLAGSSYNEQFF. The DNA of the CDR3 is TGTGCCAGCAGTGGGGTCCTAGCGGGGAGCTCCTACAATGAGCAGTTCTTC. The chain employs TRBV2 and TRBJ2-1; 9 bases fit TRBD2. This CDR3 region has 17 residues. Trimming at V came to 4 bases and at J to 0 bases, leaving 7 bases not matched to a gene. Germline V gives CDR1 SNHLY, CDR2 FYNNEI.

This clone showed up just a few times. The chain has TRBV2 and TRBJ2-5; D not certain. The CDR3 sequence is 14 residues long. The germline V gene encodes CDR1 SNHLY and CDR2 FYNNEI. V was trimmed by 4 bases and J by 0 bases, leaving 9 bases between them. CDR3 amino acids: CASSVRRYQETQYF. The CDR3 nucleotides read TGTGCCAGCAGTGTCCGCAGGTACCAAGAGACCCAGTACTTC. The full variable domain, with the rest looked up from reference TRBV2 and TRBJ2-5, is EPEVTQTPSHQVTQMGQEVILRCVPISNHLYFYWYRQILGQKVEFLVSFYNNEISEKSEIFDDQFSVERPDGSNFTLKIRSTKLEDSAMYFCASSVRRYQETQYFGPGTRLLVL.

This clone turned up a few times. The chain has TRBV18 and TRBJ1-1, with D perhaps matching TRBD1 (5 bases). Germline CDR1 KGHSH, CDR2 LQKENI. The CDR3 covers 13 residues. V lost 6 bases, J lost 1 base, and 9 bases lay in between. CDR3 region: CASSQGENTEAFF. In DNA, the CDR3 is TGTGCCAGCTCGCAGGGTGAGAACACTGAAGCTTTCTTT.

This clone was detected a few times. This chain links TRBV6-5 with TRBJ2-3; D possibly corresponds to TRBD2 (7 bases). With 0 bases removed from V and 7 bases from J, the gap between germline ends came to 14 bases. Germline CDR1 and CDR2: MNHEY and SVGAGI. The CDR3 has 15 residues. The CDR3 region has the DNA TGTGCCAGCAGTTACTCGAACAGGGAGGGGAATACGCAGTATTTT. Translation: CASSYSNREGNTQYF.

Note on this clone: The same CDR3 is also encoded by other DNA sequences in this sample. The chain links TRBV27 to TRBJ1-2; 7 nucleotides line up with TRBD1. Unmatched junction bases numbered 3, after V lost 0 bases and J lost 5 bases. Germline V lookup: CDR1 MNHEY, CDR2 SMNVEV (reference sequence). This CDR3 spans 14 amino acids. The CDR3 bases are TGTGCCAGCAGTTTATCGGGACAGAATTATGGCTACACCTTC. Amino acids: CASSLSGQNYGYTF.

The chain has TRBV5-1 and TRBJ1-1; D not certain. Germline assignment: CDR1 SGHRS and CDR2 YFSETQ. Between the trimmed V and J ends, which lost 1 base and 6 bases, there was a span of 13 bases. This CDR3 is built from 14 residues. CDR3 region: CASSLPDVAAEAFF. Written as DNA, the CDR3 is TGCGCCAGCAGCTTGCCTGATGTGGCAGCTGAAGCTTTCTTT. The whole variable domain, filled in from reference TRBV5-1 and TRBJ1-1, reads KAGVTQTPRYLIKTRGQQVTLSCSPISGHRSVSWYQQTPGQGLQFLFEYFSETQRNKGNFPGRFSGRQFSNSRSEMNVSTLELGDSALYLCASSLPDVAAEAFFGQGTRLTVV.

The table lists this clone with a few counts. The rearrangement links TRBV7-6 to TRBJ2-1; a possible D gene is TRBD2 (6 bases). CDR1 is SGHVS and CDR2 is FNYEAQ in the germline V gene. The CDR3 contains 16 residues. V lost 4 bases and J 5 bases, leaving 18 bases between the germline ends. This CDR3 is CASSSPPGLRDNEQFF. DNA of the CDR3: TGTGCCAGCAGCTCCCCGCCAGGACTACGTGACAATGAGCAGTTCTTC.

This clone was counted a few times. The gene calls are TRBV11-3 and TRBJ1-1; 9 bases align to TRBD1. Germline CDR1 SGHNT, CDR2 YENEEA. The V gene end was trimmed by 5 bases and the J gene end by 3 bases; junction bases not matched to a gene: 13. The length of the CDR3 is 17 residues. CDR3 protein: CASSPWTGEIVDTEAFF. The CDR3 DNA follows: TGTGCCAGCAGCCCGTGGACAGGGGAGATTGTGGACACTGAAGCTTTCTTT.

This chain links TRBV6-4 with TRBJ2-5; D gene ambiguous. The DNA end favors TRBJ2-7, so the J call may be wrong. The CDR3 spans 12 residues. Germline loops: CDR1 MRHNA, CDR2 SNTAGT. The CDR3 sequence: CASSEVPYEQYF. The CDR3 bases are TGTGCCAGCAGTGAGGTACCCTACGAGCAGTACTTC.

As for this clone: Other nucleotide sequences in the sample specify the same CDR3. This chain uses TRBV28 with TRBJ1-1; TRBD1 aligns across 7 bases. There are 14 residues in the CDR3. The V and J ends lost 6 bases and 0 bases, in that order; junction bases with no gene match: 4. Germline V lookup: CDR1 MDHEN, CDR2 SYDVKM. CDR3 in DNA: TGTGCCAGCAGCTTGGGACAGTTGAACACTGAAGCTTTCTTT. It specifies CASSLGQLNTEAFF.

This clone was counted a few times. V is TRBV4-2 and J is TRBJ2-7; 14 bases agree with TRBD2. V was pared by 2 bases and J by 5 bases, with 14 bases of the junction left unmatched. The CDR3 is 19 amino acids. CDR1 and CDR2 (germline): LGHNA, YNFKEQ. The CDR3 loop is CASSQIGVGTSGSGNEQYF. In DNA, the CDR3 is TGTGCCAGCAGCCAAATTGGGGTTGGGACTAGCGGGAGTGGAAACGAGCAGTACTTC.

This clone has more than one count but fewer than ten. This sequence joins TRBV5-1 and TRBJ2-3; 7 bases agree with TRBD1. V gave up 4 bases and J gave up 6 bases; unmatched junction bases: 8. This CDR3 contains 14 residues. The germline V gene encodes CDR1 SGHRS and CDR2 YFSETQ. CDR3 in DNA: TGCGCCAGCAGCCGGACAGGCTCCCCCGATACGCAGTATTTT. It encodes CASSRTGSPDTQYF. Variable domain in full (rest from reference TRBV5-1 and TRBJ2-3): KAGVTQTPRYLIKTRGQQVTLSCSPISGHRSVSWYQQTPGQGLQFLFEYFSETQRNKGNFPGRFSGRQFSNSRSEMNVSTLELGDSALYLCASSRTGSPDTQYFGPGTRLTVL.

This clone showed up just a few times. The rearrangement links TRBV4-2 to TRBJ2-1, with 9 bases matching TRBD2. The CDR3 has 15 residues. CDR1 is LGHNA, CDR2 YNFKEQ, per germline. V shed 1 base, J shed 5 bases, and the junction held 3 bases outside the gene matches. CDR3 coding DNA: TGTGCCAGCAGCCAAGGGTTAGCGGGGGACAATGAGCAGTTCTTC. This translates into CASSQGLAGDNEQFF.

The chain carries TRBV6-4 and TRBJ2-3; 7 bases agree with TRBD2. The CDR3 spans 13 residues. Germline CDR1 MRHNA, CDR2 SNTAGT. With 8 bases clipped from V and 0 bases from J, the junction kept 2 bases outside the gene matches. The CDR3 sequence: CASLSGSTDTQYF. The CDR3 DNA sequence: TGTGCCAGCCTTAGCGGGAGCACAGATACGCAGTATTTT.

This clone occurred many times. The V gene is TRBV29-1, the J gene TRBJ1-2; D not certain. CDR3 length: 11 amino acids. Trimming stripped 7 bases from V and 7 bases from J, with 13 bases between. Germline lookup yields CDR1 SQVTM and CDR2 ANQGSEA. The CDR3 loop reads CSAYVRGGYTF. CDR3 DNA: TGCAGCGCCTACGTCCGAGGTGGCTACACCTTC.

Note on this clone: Other DNA sequences from this sample encode an identical CDR3 as well. This chain links TRBV5-6 with TRBJ2-5, with D unclear. V was trimmed by 4 bases and J by 2 bases, leaving 9 bases between them. Germline V CDR1 and CDR2: SGHDT, YYEEEE. The CDR3 runs to 13 residues. The CDR3 sequence: CASSLARQETQYF. CDR3 nucleotide sequence: TGTGCCAGCAGCCTCGCCAGACAAGAGACCCAGTACTTC.

This chain connects TRBV6-5 to TRBJ2-1, with 8 bases fitting TRBD2. V gave up 4 bases and J gave up 13 bases; unmatched junction bases: 6. The length of the CDR3 is 12 residues. Germline loops: CDR1 MNHEY, CDR2 SVGAGI. The CDR3 spells CASSSNREGQFF. The CDR3 DNA is TGTGCCAGCAGTTCCAACCGGGAGGGTCAGTTCTTC.

The chain employs TRBV25-1 and TRBJ1-2; D gene uncertain. The germline gives CDR1 MGHDK, CDR2 SYGVNS. This CDR3 has 13 amino acids. V gave up 1 base and J gave up 9 bases, with 12 bases separating them. The CDR3 sequence: CASSEWAGNRYTF. The CDR3, as DNA: TGTGCCAGCAGTGAATGGGCGGGGAATCGCTACACCTTC.

The chain employs TRBV7-2 and TRBJ1-2; 8 nucleotides agree with TRBD1. The CDR3 contains 17 residues. The germline V gene encodes CDR1 SGHTA and CDR2 FQGNSA. The J segment lost 0 bases and the V segment lost 0 bases, leaving 6 bases of the junction unmatched. The CDR3 nucleotides read TGTGCCAGCAGCTTAGCTCAGGGGGCGGGAGCTAACTATGGCTACACCTTC. Amino acids: CASSLAQGAGANYGYTF. Looking up the rest from reference TRBV7-2 and TRBJ1-2 gives the full variable domain: GAGVSQSPSNKVTEKGKDVELRCDPISGHTALYWYRQSLGQGLEFLIYFQGNSAPDKSGLPSDRFSAERTGGSVSTLTIQRTQQEDSAVYLCASSLAQGAGANYGYTFGSGTRLTVV.

This clone has just a few counts. This chain connects TRBV5-4 to TRBJ2-1; 8 bases match TRBD1. The germline CDR1 and CDR2 sequences are SGHNT and YYREEE (reference sequence). V trimming: 4 bases; J trimming: 5 bases; junction bases outside the gene matches: 2. This CDR3 is 13 amino acids long. CDR3 amino acids: CASSLTGDNEQFF. The CDR3, as DNA: TGTGCCAGCAGCCTGACAGGGGACAATGAGCAGTTCTTC.

In this sample, this clone turned up a few times. This chain joins TRBV28 and TRBJ2-4; D gene uncertain. V was cut by 5 bases and J by 0 bases, with 11 bases left in between. There are 15 residues in the CDR3. The V gene's germline CDR1 is MDHEN and CDR2 SYDVKM. CDR3 amino acids: CASSGRLLAKNIQYF. The CDR3 region has the DNA TGTGCCAGCAGTGGTCGTCTACTAGCCAAAAACATTCAGTACTTC.

Concerning this clone: The sample contains more than one DNA sequence encoding this CDR3. The rearrangement joins TRBV28 to TRBJ1-1, with D unresolved. Germline CDR1 is MDHEN and CDR2 is SYDVKM. There are 12 residues in the CDR3. Between the trimmed V and J ends, which lost 6 bases and 8 bases, there was a span of 13 bases. The CDR3: CASSLAVTEAFF. The CDR3 nucleotides are TGTGCCAGCAGCCTCGCTGTGACAGAAGCTTTCTTT.

This clone was seen more than once but under ten times. The chain couples TRBV4-3 to TRBJ2-1; the match to TRBD2 covers 10 bases. Germline CDR1 reads LGHNA; CDR2 reads YSLEER. The CDR3 extends over 16 amino acids. J was trimmed by 9 bases and V by 0 bases; bases with no gene match: 8. The CDR3 nucleotides are TGCGCCAGCAGCCAAGATTGGCTAGCGGGGGTCACTGAGCAGTTCTTC. Protein: CASSQDWLAGVTEQFF.

The V call is TRBV30, the J call TRBJ2-7; 7 bases agree with TRBD2. V trimming: 1 base; J trimming: 6 bases; junction bases outside the gene matches: 12. Germline CDR1 reads GTSNPN; CDR2 reads SVGIG (reference sequence). CDR3 length: 15 residues. DNA for the CDR3: TGTGCCTGGAGTGCCCCAGGTCTTAGCGGGTTCGAGCAGTACTTC. It codes for CAWSAPGLSGFEQYF. The whole variable domain, remainder taken from reference TRBV30 and TRBJ2-7, is SQTIHQWPATLVQPVGSPLSLECTVEGTSNPNLYWYRQAAGRGLQLLFYSVGIGQISSEVPQNLSASRPQDRQFILSSKKLLLSDSGFYLCAWSAPGLSGFEQYFGPGTRLTVT.

This clone was counted a few times. The CDR3 is CSVAGQGNGYTF. In DNA, the CDR3 is TGCAGCGTTGCAGGACAGGGAAACGGCTACACCTTC. The chain recombines TRBV29-1 with TRBJ1-2, with TRBD1 matching over 8 bases. CDR1 SQVTM and CDR2 ANQGSEA come from the germline V gene. This CDR3 comprises 12 residues. Trimming at V came to 4 bases and at J to 8 bases, leaving 6 bases not matched to a gene.

The gene calls are TRBV11-2 and TRBJ1-4; TRBD1 matches 8 bases. The ends lost 3 bases at V and 6 bases at J; junction bases unmatched: 3. In germline, CDR1 is SGHAT, CDR2 FQNNGV. This CDR3 is built from 14 residues. The CDR3, as DNA: TGTGCCAGCAGCTTCGACAGGGGTGATGAAAAACTGTTTTTT. Translating it yields CASSFDRGDEKLFF.

This chain joins TRBV29-1 and TRBJ1-2; 7 positions agree with TRBD1. Germline V gives CDR1 SQVTM, CDR2 ANQGSEA. The V segment lost 6 bases and the J segment 6 bases; nucleotides outside the gene matches: 1. The CDR3 sequence is 10 residues long. The CDR3 loop is CSVGQNGYTF. CDR3 in DNA: TGCAGCGTGGGACAGAATGGCTACACCTTC.

Concerning this clone: The same CDR3 can be traced to other DNA sequences in this sample. J is TRBJ1-1 and V is TRBV7-2, with no clear D. V was clipped by 5 bases and J by 3 bases, with 10 bases between them. Germline V gene sequence: CDR1 SGHTA, CDR2 FQGNSA. The CDR3 sequence is 13 residues long. The CDR3 reads CASSRRVDTEAFF. The CDR3 nucleotides read TGTGCCAGCAGCCGGAGGGTGGACACTGAAGCTTTCTTT.

This clone came up many times. The chain links TRBV2 to TRBJ1-4; no reliable D call. The CDR3 runs 11 residues. The V gene's germline CDR1 is SNHLY and CDR2 FYNNEI. V was cut by 4 bases and J by 7 bases, with 4 bases left in between. CDR3 protein: CASSGGEKLFF. CDR3 nucleotide sequence: TGTGCCAGCAGTGGAGGTGAAAAACTGTTTTTT. The full variable domain, completed using reference TRBV2 and TRBJ1-4, is EPEVTQTPSHQVTQMGQEVILRCVPISNHLYFYWYRQILGQKVEFLVSFYNNEISEKSEIFDDQFSVERPDGSNFTLKIRSTKLEDSAMYFCASSGGEKLFFGSGTQLSVL.

This chain uses TRBV10-3 with TRBJ1-1; tentatively, D is TRBD1 (6 bases). CDR1 is ENHRY and CDR2 is SYGVKD in the germline V gene. This CDR3 has 15 residues. V was trimmed by 4 bases and J by 6 bases, leaving 18 bases between them. CDR3 in DNA: TGTGCCATCAGTGGATCATCAGGGGTGGGCTCTGAAGCTTTCTTT. It specifies CAISGSSGVGSEAFF.

J is TRBJ1-5 and V is TRBV2, with 12 bases lining up with TRBD1. The CDR3 is 15 residues long. The ends lost 8 bases at V and 7 bases at J; junction bases unmatched: 9. Germline CDR1 SNHLY, CDR2 FYNNEI. CDR3 sequence (DNA): TGTGCCAGCCTACCGGGACAGGGGGCTTGGCAGCCCCAGCATTTT. Amino acids: CASLPGQGAWQPQHF.

This clone has only a few counts. The chain couples TRBV4-2 to TRBJ1-2; D call uncertain. The germline gives CDR1 LGHNA, CDR2 YNFKEQ. This CDR3 region has 15 residues. Trimming removed 0 bases from V and 8 bases from J, with 16 bases in between. DNA of the CDR3: TGTGCCAGCAGCCAAGAGACAACGGGAGCGCGGGGCTACACCTTC. Amino acids: CASSQETTGARGYTF.